This T cell receptor (beta chain) was found in a study of blood T cell repertoires in COVID-19. Study background: Material from acute and convalescent COVID-19 was sourced from the United States, Italy and Spain. T cells, B-cell-depleted T cells, or PBMCs provided the cDNA or gDNA that served as material.

This CDR3 is built from 13 residues. The germline V gene encodes CDR1 MNHEY and CDR2 SVGAGI. V shed 5 bases and J shed 9 bases, with 16 bases lying between them. The protocol was immunoSEQ multiplex PCR, while the TCRdb copy is restricted to in-frame clones and leaves out a portion. The table has 120,000 to 150,000 clones, 80% seen once. This chain uses TRBV6-5 with TRBJ1-1, with D tentatively TRBD1 (5 bases). The sequenced sample was peripheral blood. This clonotype originated in a man aged 60 to 69 with active or convalescent COVID-19. DNA for the CDR3: TGTGCCAGCAGTCCCGACGGGGGGGGAAAAGCTTTCTTT. Its protein product is CASSPDGGGKAFF.